The clone carrying this T cell receptor (beta chain) was found many times. The antigen remains unidentified. The sample comes from a study of T cell repertoires in cytomegalovirus infection. Across the study: Well-studied HLA-B-restricted CMV epitopes were used in the study alongside recently identified HLA-C-restricted ones. Public TCR beta signature analysis indicated the presence of both CMV infection and matching HLA type.

In TCRdb, the reads were re-called with MiXCR into one record per CDR3 protein. The sample records about 770,000 distinct CDR3 sequences, under 35% being singletons. Trimming removed 5 bases from V and 2 bases from J; junction bases left unmatched: 6. The CDR3 totals 15 residues. Germline lookup yields CDR1 SGHVS and CDR2 FQNEAQ. Here the sequenced sample was cultured CD8+ T cells from PBMCs, taken from culture after CMV antigen stimulation. This rearrangement joins TRBV7-8 to TRBJ1-5, with 7 bases that match TRBD1. The receptor was isolated from a human donor in good health (CMV status not recorded). Some clones in this sample may be carry-over from other donors' samples. As DNA, the CDR3 is TGTGCCAGCAGCGGAACAGGGGCGCGCAATCAGCCCCAGCATTTT. Translating it yields CASSGTGARNQPQHF. Variable domain in full (rest from reference TRBV7-8 and TRBJ1-5): GAGVSQSPRYKVAKRGQDVALRCDPISGHVSLFWYQQALGQGPEFLTYFQNEAQLDKSGLPSDRFFAERPEGSVSTLKIQRTQQEDSAVYLCASSGTGARNQPQHFGDGTRLSIL.